This T cell receptor (beta chain) was observed in a study of T cells after yellow fever vaccination. TCRdb itself ran the 5' RACE reads through MiXCR, one entry per CDR3 protein. The top ten clones hold about 20% of a sample with just over 300,000 distinct CDR3 sequences, roughly 3.5% of them seen once. CDR3 length: 12 residues. Germline CDR1 is MNHNY and CDR2 is SVGAGI (reference sequence). V was pared by 5 bases and J by 5 bases, with 7 bases between. This sequence joins TRBV6-6 and TRBJ2-1; no clear D. The input for sequencing was PBMCs, taken on the day of the yellow fever booster vaccination. This receptor was identified in a man aged 18-30 years who received the YFV17D yellow fever vaccine. The CDR3 coding sequence is TGTGCCAGCAGTCCCGCTGACAATGAGCAGTTCTTC. It translates to CASSPADNEQFF.